The 8 T cell receptor beta chains listed next were all sequenced from one sample in a study of blood T cell repertoires in COVID-19. Measured with immunoSEQ multiplex PCR; TCRdb has only the in-frame clones, and not every one. The sample holds about 500,000 clones; 75% to 90% are singletons and the top ten take 0.7%. Sequenced input: PBMCs or T cells enriched from blood (not recorded which). These receptors came from a woman under 30 who had recovered from COVID-19.

The chain combines TRBV18 with TRBJ2-4; TRBD2 aligns across 9 bases. V trimming: 3 bases; J trimming: 5 bases; junction bases outside the gene matches: 17. The CDR3 covers 19 residues. Per the germline V gene, CDR1 is KGHSH and CDR2 is LQKENI. CDR3 nucleotide sequence: TGTGCCAGCTCACCCCCTCGTAATAGCGGGGGAAGTTGGCAAAACATTCAGTACTTC. Amino acid sequence: CASSPPRNSGGSWQNIQYF.

The chain links TRBV4-1 to TRBJ1-2; D perhaps matches TRBD1 (5 bases). With 3 bases removed from V and 2 bases from J, the gap between germline ends came to 13 bases. There are 15 residues in the CDR3. Looked up from germline, CDR1 is MGHRA and CDR2 is YSYEKL. CDR3 DNA sequence: TGCGCCAGCAGCCATCCCGTTGGGGGGAACTATGGCTACACCTTC. Protein sequence: CASSHPVGGNYGYTF.

The chain is built from TRBV6-5 and TRBJ1-1; D is unclear. The length of the CDR3 is 11 residues. Between the trimmed V and J ends, which lost 6 bases and 8 bases, there was a span of 10 bases. Germline lookup yields CDR1 MNHEY and CDR2 SVGAGI. The CDR3 reads CASRRETEAFF. CDR3 bases: TGTGCCAGCAGGAGGGAGACGGAAGCTTTCTTT.

This chain uses TRBV7-2 with TRBJ1-5, with D uncertain. Germline V gene sequence: CDR1 SGHTA, CDR2 FQGNSA. This CDR3 spans 13 amino acids. With 8 bases removed from V and 5 bases from J, the gap between germline ends came to 13 bases. The DNA for the CDR3 is TGTGCCAGCCAAGCGGATTCTTATCAGCCCCAGCATTTT. It translates to CASQADSYQPQHF.

V usage is TRBV6-1 and J usage is TRBJ2-2; 9 bases line up with TRBD2. The germline gives CDR1 MNHNS, CDR2 SASEGT. Trimming cost V 2 bases and J 4 bases; bases outside gene matches: 20. The CDR3 contains 21 residues. CDR3 amino acids: CASSEWSGVLVAGATTGELFF. The CDR3 region has the DNA TGTGCCAGCAGTGAATGGTCTGGTGTCCTGGTAGCGGGGGCCACCACCGGGGAGCTGTTTTTT.

This sequence joins TRBV5-4 and TRBJ1-2; possible D gene TRBD1, 6 bases. Germline V gene sequence: CDR1 SGHNT, CDR2 YYREEE (reference sequence). This CDR3 contains 15 residues. With 2 bases removed from V and 2 bases from J, the gap between germline ends came to 13 bases. CDR3 loop: CASSLVGGTNYGYTF. In nucleotides, the CDR3 is TGTGCCAGCAGCTTAGTAGGGGGTACAAACTATGGCTACACCTTC.

This clone was counted only a few times. The chain is built from TRBV5-1 and TRBJ2-3; D unclear. The CDR3 totals 14 residues. Germline V gene data show CDR1 as SGHRS and CDR2 as YFSETQ. V shed 7 bases and J shed 4 bases, with 16 bases lying between them. CDR3: CASGPSQTPDTQYF. The DNA of the CDR3 is TGCGCCAGCGGGCCATCTCAAACCCCAGATACGCAGTATTTT.

The gene calls are TRBV5-1 and TRBJ1-6; 7 positions agree with TRBD1. The V gene end was trimmed by 3 bases and the J gene end by 11 bases; junction bases not matched to a gene: 14. Looked up from germline, CDR1 is SGHRS and CDR2 is YFSETQ. The CDR3 length is 16 residues. The CDR3 reads CASSYTGDQGTAPLHF. In DNA, the CDR3 is TGCGCCAGCAGCTACACAGGGGATCAGGGAACGGCACCCCTCCACTTT.